This entry is about one T cell receptor (beta chain). Its specificity is not known. The read ends 3 residues early relative to the CDR3; the germline J gene fills the gap. This entry comes from a study of T cells in women clearing cervical HPV infection. Study-level points and caveats: Repertoire richness, not evenness, was significantly elevated in CIN3+ cases versus controls.

Here immunoSEQ multiplex PCR was the method, and the copy in TCRdb shows in-frame clones only, minus some. This sample lists around 20,000 clones; its ten largest clones have around 5.4%. V lost 4 bases, J lost 1 base, and 13 bases lay in between. This CDR3 has 15 amino acids. CDR1 and CDR2 (germline): ENHRY, SYGVKD. The sequence was collected from a woman between 18 and 69 years old with a cervical HPV16 infection that either progressed to CIN3+ or cleared (not recorded which). The chain couples TRBV10-3 to TRBJ2-5; unclear D gene. The sample comprised blood buffy coat. The DNA read from the CDR3 is TGTGCCATCAGTGCCCTAGAGTCTTTCCAAGAGACC. Protein: CAISALESFQET. The complete CDR3 protein is CAISALESFQETQYF.